Following are 15 T cell receptor beta chains from one sample sequenced in a study of shared clonotypes between healthy human individuals. Using immunoSEQ multiplex PCR, the repertoire was profiled, and TCRdb retains in-frame clones only, with some absent. The repertoire includes about 2 million clones, 95% of them detected once, and 0.13% sits in the top ten. Material: naive CD4+ T cells sorted from blood. Regarding subset: CD45RA+ positively selected. These TCRs come from a young man in good health.

V is TRBV6-1 and J is TRBJ2-1, with 8 bases aligning to TRBD1. J gave up 8 bases and V 3 bases, and 9 bases lay outside the gene matches. Germline V gene lookup returns CDR1 MNHNS and CDR2 SASEGT. The CDR3 has 15 amino acids. The CDR3 coding sequence is TGTGCCAGCAGTGAGTCAGGGGGCACCTTCGATGAGCAGTTCTTC. Residues: CASSESGGTFDEQFF.

The V and J genes are TRBV10-3 and TRBJ2-5, with D possibly being TRBD1 or TRBD2 (6 bases each). The V end was cut by 11 bases, the J end by 1 base, with 17 bases between. CDR3 size: 14 residues. Germline V CDR1 and CDR2: ENHRY, SYGVKD. The CDR3 DNA reads as TGTGCCTCGAAACTAGCCAGGGGCCAAGAGACCCAGTACTTC. Amino acids: CASKLARGQETQYF.

The chain links TRBV5-1 to TRBJ2-7, with a weak D call TRBD2 (6 bases). This CDR3 contains 15 residues. Germline V gene data show CDR1 as SGHRS and CDR2 as YFSETQ. The V end lost 0 bases, the J end lost 0 bases, and 10 bases lay between the germline ends. The CDR3 DNA sequence: TGCGCCAGCAGCTTGGAACCTAGCGCCTCCTACGAGCAGTACTTC. The encoded protein is CASSLEPSASYEQYF.

The gene calls are TRBV9 and TRBJ1-6, with a possible D match to TRBD1 (6 bases). Germline V gives CDR1 SGDLS, CDR2 YYNGEE. The germline V and J ends were trimmed by 0 bases and 10 bases, with 14 bases remaining between them. This CDR3 has 15 amino acids. The chain's CDR3 is CASSVEGQGKSPLHF. The CDR3 DNA sequence: TGTGCCAGCAGCGTAGAAGGGCAGGGGAAATCACCCCTCCACTTT.

This clone was counted a single time. The chain is built from TRBV30 and TRBJ2-3; TRBD2 agrees at 13 bases. Germline V gene lookup returns CDR1 GTSNPN and CDR2 SVGIG (reference sequence). With V trimmed by 0 bases and J by 2 bases, 8 bases remained unmatched. The CDR3 is 18 amino acids. Written as DNA, the CDR3 is TGTGCCTGGAGTGTACTTCGGACTAGCGGGAGAAACACAGATACGCAGTATTTT. Residues: CAWSVLRTSGRNTDTQYF.

This sequence joins TRBV7-2 and TRBJ1-6; 9 nucleotides line up with TRBD1. V dropped 8 bases and J dropped 9; count of bases not matched to a gene: 14. The length of the CDR3 is 16 residues. Germline assignment: CDR1 SGHTA and CDR2 FQGNSA. The CDR3 DNA reads TGTGCCAGCTCGACAGGGGGATCAGCGGAGATTTCACCCCTCCACTTT. Its translation is CASSTGGSAEISPLHF.

The chain uses TRBV10-3 and TRBJ2-3; TRBD2 matches at 11 bases. The germline V gene encodes CDR1 ENHRY and CDR2 SYGVKD. The V and J ends lost 9 bases and 3 bases, in that order; junction bases with no gene match: 5. This CDR3 comprises 14 residues. The CDR3 nucleotides read TGTGCCATTCGGACTAGCGGGCGTACAGATACGCAGTATTTT. Its translation is CAIRTSGRTDTQYF.

In its sample, this clone was seen once. V and J are TRBV4-3 and TRBJ1-1; D unclear. Germline loops: CDR1 LGHNA, CDR2 YSLEER. V lost 0 bases and J 4 bases, leaving 15 bases between the germline ends. The CDR3 has 16 amino acids. The CDR3 sequence: CASSQDSFGPVTEAFF. The CDR3 bases are TGCGCCAGCAGCCAAGATTCATTCGGACCTGTCACTGAAGCTTTCTTT.

V is TRBV28 and J is TRBJ2-7; D is uncertain. Per the germline V gene, CDR1 is MDHEN and CDR2 is SYDVKM. The CDR3 has 14 amino acids. V was pared by 6 bases and J by 5 bases, with 17 bases between. The CDR3 nucleotides are TGTGCCAGCAGAACCGGGCCTAAAGTGGACGAGCAGTACTTC. Protein: CASRTGPKVDEQYF.

V is TRBV12-5 and J is TRBJ1-2, with D tentatively TRBD1 (5 bases). Per the germline V gene, CDR1 is LGHNT and CDR2 is FRNRAP. This CDR3 region has 14 residues. V shed 6 bases and J shed 4 bases, with 15 bases lying between them. The CDR3 DNA follows: TGTGCTAGTGGCCCGGACACCGCGGTCTATGGCTACACCTTC. It encodes CASGPDTAVYGYTF.

The chain couples TRBV29-1 to TRBJ1-1, with D perhaps TRBD1 (5 bases). The CDR3 covers 13 residues. The ends were cut back, 4 bases at V and 0 bases at J, with 9 bases in the middle. Germline V gives CDR1 SQVTM, CDR2 ANQGSEA. CDR3 amino acids: CSVAGHLNTEAFF. The CDR3 coding sequence is TGCAGCGTTGCAGGACACTTGAACACTGAAGCTTTCTTT. Drawing the rest from reference TRBV29-1 and TRBJ1-1, the complete variable domain is SAVISQKPSRDICQRGTSLTIQCQVDSQVTMMFWYRQQPGQSLTLIATANQGSEATYESGFVIDKFPISRPNLTFSTLTVSNMSPEDSSIYLCSVAGHLNTEAFFGQGTRLTVV.

The V gene is TRBV2, the J gene TRBJ2-7, with 12 bases that match TRBD2. Germline V CDR1 and CDR2: SNHLY, FYNNEI. The V gene end was trimmed by 6 bases and the J gene end by 4 bases; junction bases not matched to a gene: 13. This CDR3 has 17 amino acids. CDR3 protein: CASSPRRPLAGGYEQYF. The CDR3 bases are TGTGCCAGCAGCCCCCGAAGGCCCCTAGCGGGAGGGTACGAGCAGTACTTC.

The genes are TRBV7-2 and TRBJ2-7; TRBD1 or TRBD2 may be the D gene (5 bases each). CDR1 is SGHTA, CDR2 FQGNSA, per germline. V dropped 5 bases and J dropped 4 bases, with 15 bases sitting between them. This CDR3 contains 14 residues. The CDR3 protein is CASSGTGAPYEQYF. The CDR3 region has the DNA TGTGCCAGCAGCGGCACCGGGGCCCCGTACGAGCAGTACTTC.

This rearrangement joins TRBV6-1 to TRBJ2-6; no definite D call. The V end lost 2 bases, the J end lost 0 bases, and 5 bases lay between the germline ends. In germline, CDR1 is MNHNS, CDR2 SASEGT. The CDR3 covers 15 residues. This chain's CDR3 is CASSEPLSGANVLTF. The CDR3 DNA follows: TGTGCCAGCAGTGAACCGCTCTCTGGGGCCAACGTCCTGACTTTC.

The V gene is TRBV30, the J gene TRBJ2-1; TRBD2 aligns across 7 bases. The CDR3 has 12 amino acids. J gave up 10 bases and V 2 bases, and 5 bases lay outside the gene matches. Germline-derived CDR1 and CDR2 are GTSNPN and SVGIG (reference sequence). The CDR3 nucleotides are TGTGCCTGGAGTCTTCCGGGACTAGAGCAGTTCTTC. Protein: CAWSLPGLEQFF. Supplemented by reference TRBV30 and TRBJ2-1, the full variable domain reads SQTIHQWPATLVQPVGSPLSLECTVEGTSNPNLYWYRQAAGRGLQLLFYSVGIGQISSEVPQNLSASRPQDRQFILSSKKLLLSDSGFYLCAWSLPGLEQFFGPGTRLTVL.